One sample yielded the 7 T cell receptor beta chains listed below, sequenced in a study of early T cells in non-severe SARS-CoV-2 infection. From the 5' RACE reads, TCRdb called clonotypes with MiXCR, one entry per CDR3 protein. The table includes about 60,000 distinct CDR3 sequences, about 9.9% detected once. Sample: whole blood. The receptors shown here come from an adult who was a healthcare worker with PCR-confirmed SARS-CoV-2 infection or an uninfected control (not recorded which).

This clonotype was found many times. V gene TRBV7-6 combines with J gene TRBJ1-5; 7 bases align to TRBD1. This CDR3 has 17 residues. V gave up 2 bases and J gave up 0 bases; unmatched junction bases: 7. CDR1 is SGHVS and CDR2 is FNYEAQ in the germline V gene. Written as DNA, the CDR3 is TGTGCCAGCAGCTTAAGGGCAGGGGGGGATAGCAATCAGCCCCAGCATTTT. This sequence encodes CASSLRAGGDSNQPQHF.

The gene calls are TRBV10-3 and TRBJ2-3; 11 bases are shared with TRBD2. V dropped 7 bases and J dropped 4; count of bases not matched to a gene: 7. Germline CDR1 ENHRY, CDR2 SYGVKD. This CDR3 region has 15 residues. The CDR3 spells CAINSIAGGADTQYF. DNA for the CDR3: TGTGCCATCAACTCTATAGCGGGGGGGGCAGATACGCAGTATTTT.

This clonotype was seen ten or more times. V usage is TRBV10-3 and J usage is TRBJ2-3; 7 bases align to TRBD1. The germline CDR1 and CDR2 sequences are ENHRY and SYGVKD. The CDR3 sequence is 15 residues long. V lost 3 bases to trimming and J lost 2 bases; unmatched junction nucleotides: 5. The CDR3 nucleotides are TGTGCCATCAGTGATCCTAGGGGGCTCACAGATACGCAGTATTTT. As protein: CAISDPRGLTDTQYF.

This clonotype has a handful of counts. J is TRBJ2-2 and V is TRBV7-6; D may be TRBD1 (5 bases). The CDR3 has 15 amino acids. Germline CDR1 SGHVS, CDR2 FNYEAQ. Trimming cost V 3 bases and J 1 base, with 9 bases left between them. CDR3 sequence reads: CASSLVQGNTGELFF. CDR3 DNA sequence: TGTGCCAGCAGCTTGGTCCAGGGGAACACCGGGGAGCTGTTTTTT.

To note about this clonotype: With a much larger clone just one base away, this may be a read error. The gene calls are TRBV6-1 and TRBJ2-5; D perhaps matches TRBD2 (5 bases). The V and J ends lost 7 bases and 0 bases respectively, with 12 bases between them. Germline assignment: CDR1 MNHNS and CDR2 SASEGT. This CDR3 has 14 residues. The CDR3 here is CASIAQRYQETQYF. CDR3 in DNA: TGTGCCAGCATAGCCCAGCGGTACCAAGAGACCCAGTACTTC.

This clonotype was seen only a few times. V and J are TRBV7-7 and TRBJ2-3; tentatively, D is TRBD1 (5 bases). Trimming removed 3 bases at V and 4 bases at J, with 11 bases between. The length of the CDR3 is 14 residues. Germline V gene data show CDR1 as SSHAT and CDR2 as FNYEAQ (reference sequence). CDR3 nucleotide sequence: TGTGCCAGCAGCTTGTCAGGGCGCCCAGATACGCAGTATTTT. This codes for CASSLSGRPDTQYF.

This clonotype showed up many times. This chain links TRBV5-8 with TRBJ1-5, with TRBD1 identical over 9 bases. The V segment lost 4 bases and the J segment 3 bases; nucleotides outside the gene matches: 5. Germline assignment: CDR1 SGHTS and CDR2 YDEGEE. This CDR3 contains 15 residues. The CDR3 is CASSQGTGLNQPQHF. CDR3 nucleotide sequence: TGTGCCAGCAGCCAGGGGACAGGGCTCAATCAGCCCCAGCATTTT.